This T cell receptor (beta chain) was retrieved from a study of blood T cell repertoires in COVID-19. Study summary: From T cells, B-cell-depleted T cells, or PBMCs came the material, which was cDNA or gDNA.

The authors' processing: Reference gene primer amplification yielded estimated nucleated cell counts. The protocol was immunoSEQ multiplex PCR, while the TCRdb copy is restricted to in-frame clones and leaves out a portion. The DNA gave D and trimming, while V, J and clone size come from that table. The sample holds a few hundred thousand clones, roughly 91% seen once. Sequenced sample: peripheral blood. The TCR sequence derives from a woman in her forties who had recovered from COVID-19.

The DNA of the CDR3 is TGCGCCAGCAGCCGAACGGGACTAGCGGGCCTTTACAATGAGCAGTTCTTC. Residues: CASSRTGLAGLYNEQFF. The chain uses TRBV5-1 and TRBJ2-1, with 12 bases identical to TRBD2. This CDR3 comprises 17 residues. V was clipped by 4 bases and J by 4 bases; unmatched bases: 9. Germline V gives CDR1 SGHRS, CDR2 YFSETQ.